This T cell receptor (beta chain) stems from a study of regulatory T cells in long-lasting Graves disease. Construction of TCR beta libraries relied on iRepertoire HTBI primers and on Arm-PCR targeting CDR3 regions. TCRdb itself ran the multiplex PCR reads through MiXCR, one entry per CDR3 protein. The table has approximately 350,000 distinct CDR3 sequences, around 15% seen once. V trimming: 3 bases; J trimming: 4 bases; junction bases outside the gene matches: 9. The CDR3 extends over 15 amino acids. CDR1 is DFQATT and CDR2 is SNEGSKA in the germline V gene (reference sequence). This clonotype was seen repeatedly, ten times or more. Described time point: newly diagnosed GD, antithyroid drugs for less than 3 months. Isolated PBMC RNA provided the starting material for the TCR library. Clinicians diagnosed Graves' disease using American Thyroid Association guidelines. The same specimen was also included in a second study, on T cells in Graves' hyperthyroidism and ophthalmopathy.

Sequenced here: peripheral blood mononuclear cells (PBMCs), sampled at new diagnosis, from a patient treated with antithyroid drugs. This sequence joins TRBV20-1 and TRBJ2-5; 9 bases fit TRBD2. The origin of this receptor is a woman between 18 and 30 years old with Graves disease. CDR3 sequence (DNA): TGCAGTGCTAGGACACCTAGCGGGAATTCAGAGACCCAGTACTTC. Protein: CSARTPSGNSETQYF.